This T cell receptor beta chain is drawn from a study of shared clonotypes between healthy human individuals. Study-wide results and caveats: Clonotype sharing among donors, it was expected, would be affected by sequencing depth. Larger estimated richness was generally seen in naive subsets than in memory subsets. It was the non-shared clonotypes that had lower generation probabilities than clonotypes shared by all four donors.

The assay was immunoSEQ multiplex PCR, and TCRdb's table has in-frame clones only and misses some. Among some 2 million clones, about 95% were seen once, and the ten largest hold about 1.1%. CDR1 SGHAT and CDR2 FQNNGV come from the germline V gene. This CDR3 has 15 amino acids. Trimming left V 6 bases short and J 4 bases short, with 18 bases between. Naive CD8 cells comprised CD45RO-negative, CCR7-positively selected cells, excluding terminally differentiated effector memory CD45RA+ cells. Adults of Caucasian background living in Nashville, Tennessee made up all donors. In the case of this clone: The antigen is undetermined.

This TCR was recovered from a man younger than 35 in good health. The sequenced material came from naive CD8+ T cells sorted from blood. The rearrangement joins TRBV11-2 to TRBJ1-1; the D gene is possibly TRBD1 (5 bases). CDR3 nucleotide sequence: TGTGCCAGCAGAGTACCGTCGGGGGTGGGCACTGAAGCTTTCTTT. Protein sequence: CASRVPSGVGTEAFF.